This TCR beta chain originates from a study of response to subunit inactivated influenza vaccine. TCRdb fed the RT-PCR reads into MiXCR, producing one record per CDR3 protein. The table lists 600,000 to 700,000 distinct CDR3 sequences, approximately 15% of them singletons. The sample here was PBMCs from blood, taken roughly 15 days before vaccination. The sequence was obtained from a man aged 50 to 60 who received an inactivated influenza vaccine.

The CDR3 DNA sequence: TGTGCCGGACACTCGGGAAGGGGTCCCTTGGCCCAGTACTTC. Translation: CAGHSGRGPLAQYF. The genes are TRBV6-8 and TRBJ2-5; the D gene could be TRBD1 or TRBD2 (5 bases each). This CDR3 contains 14 residues. CDR1 MNHGY and CDR2 SAAAGT come from the germline V gene. Trimming cost V 11 bases and J 9 bases, with 25 bases left between them.